A selection of T cell receptor beta chains follows, all from one sample in a study of blood T cell repertoires in COVID-19. Repertoires were generated with immunoSEQ multiplex PCR, while TCRdb's copy carries only in-frame clones and drops some. The repertoire holds about 200,000 clones, more than 75% seen once, with roughly 8% in the top ten. Source material: peripheral blood. The receptor set was obtained from a woman over 75 with COVID-19, enrolled during active disease. CDR3s include the opening cysteine and the closing phenylalanine or tryptophan. Fields, in order: CDR3 DNA, CDR3 protein, V gene, clone size, D gene, J gene. The D gene is left open where the match is weak. Only part of the rows carry a size: once, few, many, or a class if the clone is expanded.

TGTGCCAGTAGTACCGGGACAGGGGAGTTGGGAGGCACTGAAGCTTTCTTT	CASSTGTGELGGTEAFF	TRBV19	-	TRBD1	TRBJ1-1
TGTGCCAGCAGTATGGGGAGCGGGAGGGGCGATGAGCAGTTCTTC	CASSMGSGRGDEQFF	TRBV6-5	-	TRBD2	TRBJ2-1
TGTGCCAGCAGACCCGGGAGTCGGGTTTATGGCTACACCTTC	CASRPGSRVYGYTF	TRBV28	-	-	TRBJ1-2
TGCAGCATTACTAGCAATGAGCAGTTCTTC	CSITSNEQFF	TRBV20-1	-	-	TRBJ2-1
TGTGCCAGCAGTGAAAATAGCTTGGAGACCCAGTACTTC	CASSENSLETQYF	TRBV2	-	-	TRBJ2-5
TGTGCCAGCAGCTCGCGGGGGCAAAGTGGTGGCTACACCTTC	CASSSRGQSGGYTF	TRBV5-6	-	-	TRBJ1-2
TGTGCCAGCGGCCGGACAGAAGTTAATGAAAAACTGTTTTTT	CASGRTEVNEKLFF	TRBV7-8	-	-	TRBJ1-4
TGTGCCAGCAGCTTTACAGGGCCTACGCCCCAGCATTTT	CASSFTGPTPQHF	TRBV7-9	few	-	TRBJ1-5
TGTGCCAGTACCCCAGCAGGACAGGGACGCTGGTTAGCGAATCAGCCCCAGCATTTT	CASTPAGQGRWLANQPQHF	TRBV19	-	TRBD1	TRBJ1-5
TGTGCCAGCAGCGTTGGGGGACATACTTACACTGAAGCTTTCTTT	CASSVGGHTYTEAFF	TRBV7-2	-	-	TRBJ1-1
TGTGCCAGTAAGGATACAGGGAGCTACACCTTC	CASKDTGSYTF	TRBV19	once	-	TRBJ1-2
TGTGCCAGCAAGACAGGGGACAATTCCTATAATTCACCCCTCCACTTT	CASKTGDNSYNSPLHF	TRBV19	-	TRBD1	TRBJ1-6
TGTGCCAGTAGTCTCCAGGGGGCAGGTTCACCCCTCCACTTT	CASSLQGAGSPLHF	TRBV19	-	TRBD1	TRBJ1-6
TGTGCCAGCAGCTTAGGCCAGCCTGGAGATGGGACCCAGTACTTC	CASSLGQPGDGTQYF	TRBV7-2	-	-	TRBJ2-5
TGTGCCAGCAGCTCGGGACAGGGGAGCGTAAACGAAAAACTGTTTTTT	CASSSGQGSVNEKLFF	TRBV5-4	-	TRBD1	TRBJ1-4
TGTGCCAGCAGTTTGGACAGGGGTGGATCACCCCTCCACTTT	CASSLDRGGSPLHF	TRBV27	-	TRBD1	TRBJ1-6